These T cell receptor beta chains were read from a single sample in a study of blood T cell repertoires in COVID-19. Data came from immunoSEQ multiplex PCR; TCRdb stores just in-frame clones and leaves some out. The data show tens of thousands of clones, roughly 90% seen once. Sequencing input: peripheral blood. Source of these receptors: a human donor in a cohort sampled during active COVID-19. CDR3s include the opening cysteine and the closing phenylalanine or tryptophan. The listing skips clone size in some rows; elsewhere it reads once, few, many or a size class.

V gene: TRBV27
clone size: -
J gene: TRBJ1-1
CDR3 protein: CASSLSVGHGEAFF

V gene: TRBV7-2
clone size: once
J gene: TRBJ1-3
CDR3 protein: CASITGPGNTIYF

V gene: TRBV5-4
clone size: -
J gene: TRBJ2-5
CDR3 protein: CASSFLGSETQYF

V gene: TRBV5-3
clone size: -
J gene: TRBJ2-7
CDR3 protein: CASPSGGIPGAYEQYF

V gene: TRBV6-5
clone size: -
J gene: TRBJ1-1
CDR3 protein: CASYGNTEAFF

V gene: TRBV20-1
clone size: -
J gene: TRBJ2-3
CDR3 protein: CSASVLSTDTQYF

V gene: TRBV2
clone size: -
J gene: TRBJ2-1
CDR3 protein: CASSEGANEQFF

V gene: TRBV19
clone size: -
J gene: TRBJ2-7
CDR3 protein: CASSNTGREQYF

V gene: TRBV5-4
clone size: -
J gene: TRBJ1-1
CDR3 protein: CASSYESYRGTEAFF

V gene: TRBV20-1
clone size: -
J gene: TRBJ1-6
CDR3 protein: CSASAGGNSPLHF

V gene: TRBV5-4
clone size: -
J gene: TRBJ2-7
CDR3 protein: CASSRAGQGRGKVEQYF

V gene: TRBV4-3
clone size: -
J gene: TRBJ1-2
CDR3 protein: CASSAWGGPNYGYTF

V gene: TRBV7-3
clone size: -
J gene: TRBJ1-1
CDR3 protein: CASSAAGGPEAFF

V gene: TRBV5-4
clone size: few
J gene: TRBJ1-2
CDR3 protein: CASSPTWADGYTF

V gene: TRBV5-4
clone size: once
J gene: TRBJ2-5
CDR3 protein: CASSFGTSGGAGQYF

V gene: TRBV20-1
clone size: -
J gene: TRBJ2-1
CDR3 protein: CSATLHNEQFF

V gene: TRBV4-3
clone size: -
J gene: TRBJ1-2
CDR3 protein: CASSHSGTGSYYGYTF

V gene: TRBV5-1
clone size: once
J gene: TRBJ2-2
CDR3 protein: CASRGTGGNTGELFF

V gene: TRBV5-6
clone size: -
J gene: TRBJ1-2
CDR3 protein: CASSPAPGNYGYTF

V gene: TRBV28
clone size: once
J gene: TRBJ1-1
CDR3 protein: CASRPPPGGVTEAFF

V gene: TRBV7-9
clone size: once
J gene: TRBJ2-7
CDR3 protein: CASSLISYEQYF

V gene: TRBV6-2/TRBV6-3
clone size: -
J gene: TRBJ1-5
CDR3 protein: CASSYKGRGGLGRNQPQHF

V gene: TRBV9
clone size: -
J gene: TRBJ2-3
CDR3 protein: CASSVWDSGVQDTQYF

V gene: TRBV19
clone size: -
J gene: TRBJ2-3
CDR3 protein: CASSRTGAEGDTQYF

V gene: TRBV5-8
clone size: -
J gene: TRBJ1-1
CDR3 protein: CASSRPNYTEAFF